The 2 T cell receptor beta chains given below trace back to one sample, sequenced in a study of vaccination effects on CD4 cells after COVID-19. Profiling relied on immunoSEQ multiplex PCR, and the TCRdb table lists in-frame clones only, not all of them. Here the sample spans about 70,000 clones, more than 70% being singletons. Subsequent to a culture period of around 10 days, CD4+ T cells were isolated. No antigen has been assigned to these receptors. Sequenced here: CD4+ T cells from PBMCs cultured without peptide, sampled before COVID-19 vaccination. These receptor sequences come from a human donor who received a COVID-19 vaccine.

The chain joins TRBV6-5 to TRBJ2-1; 8 positions agree with TRBD2. With V trimmed by 0 bases and J by 2 bases, 3 bases remained unmatched. CDR3 size: 16 residues. The germline gives CDR1 MNHEY, CDR2 SVGAGI. In DNA form, the CDR3 reads TGTGCCAGCAGTTACTCACGGGGGGGGGCCTACAATGAGCAGTTCTTC. Its translation: CASSYSRGGAYNEQFF.

This chain uses TRBV12-3 or TRBV12-4 with TRBJ1-1; the D gene is possibly TRBD1 (6 bases). The V gene lost 4 bases and the J gene lost 9 bases, with 15 bases spanning the gap. This CDR3 spans 13 amino acids. The CDR3: CASSYSGEGKAFF. The CDR3 nucleotides are TGTGCCAGCAGTTACTCAGGGGAGGGGAAAGCTTTCTTT.